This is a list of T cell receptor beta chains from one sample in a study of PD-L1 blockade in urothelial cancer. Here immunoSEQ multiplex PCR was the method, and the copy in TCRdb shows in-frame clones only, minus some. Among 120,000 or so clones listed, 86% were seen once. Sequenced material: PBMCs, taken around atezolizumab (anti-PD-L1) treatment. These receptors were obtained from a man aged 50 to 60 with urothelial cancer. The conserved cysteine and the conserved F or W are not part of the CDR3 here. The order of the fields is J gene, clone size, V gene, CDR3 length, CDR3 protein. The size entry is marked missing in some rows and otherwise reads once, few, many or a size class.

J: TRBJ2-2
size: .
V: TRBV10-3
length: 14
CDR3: AAAPSRGGNTGELF

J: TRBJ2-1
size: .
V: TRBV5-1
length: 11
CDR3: ASTTGSYNEQF

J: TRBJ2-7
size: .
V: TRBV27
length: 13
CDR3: ASSASWAGVPEQY

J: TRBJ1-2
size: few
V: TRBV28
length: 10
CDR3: ASSRQFYGYT

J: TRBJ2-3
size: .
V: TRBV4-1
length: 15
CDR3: ASSQEGGRAGGDTQY

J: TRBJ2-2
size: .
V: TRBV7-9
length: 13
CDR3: ASSPPGQGTGELF

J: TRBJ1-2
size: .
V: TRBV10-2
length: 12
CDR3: ASSESGRYYGYT

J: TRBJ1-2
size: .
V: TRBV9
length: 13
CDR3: ASSVEAGGRYGYT

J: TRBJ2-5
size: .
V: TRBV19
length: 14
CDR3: ASLGLASGRLETQY

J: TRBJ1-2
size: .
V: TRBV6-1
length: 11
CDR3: ASSGSGGSGYT